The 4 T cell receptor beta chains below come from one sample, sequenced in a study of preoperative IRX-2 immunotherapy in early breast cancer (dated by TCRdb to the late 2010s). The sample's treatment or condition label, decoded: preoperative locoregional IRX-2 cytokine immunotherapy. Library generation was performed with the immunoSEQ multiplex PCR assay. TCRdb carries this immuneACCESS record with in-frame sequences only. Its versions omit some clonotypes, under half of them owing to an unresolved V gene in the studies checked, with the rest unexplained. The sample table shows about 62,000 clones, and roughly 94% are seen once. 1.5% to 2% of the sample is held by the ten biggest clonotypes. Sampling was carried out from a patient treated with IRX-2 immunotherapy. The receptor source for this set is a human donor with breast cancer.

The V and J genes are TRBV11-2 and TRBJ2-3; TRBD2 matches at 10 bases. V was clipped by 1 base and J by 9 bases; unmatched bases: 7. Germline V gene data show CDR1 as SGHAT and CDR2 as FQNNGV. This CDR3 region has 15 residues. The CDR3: CASSLGSGRASTQYF. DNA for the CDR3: TGTGCCAGCAGCTTAGGGAGCGGGAGGGCTTCGACGCAGTATTTT.

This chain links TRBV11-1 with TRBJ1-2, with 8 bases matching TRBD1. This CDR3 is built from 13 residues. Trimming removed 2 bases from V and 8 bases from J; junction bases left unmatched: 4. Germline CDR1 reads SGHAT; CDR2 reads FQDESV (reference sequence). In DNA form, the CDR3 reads TGTGCCAGCAGCTTACCGCAGGGGGCGGGCTACACCTTC. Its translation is CASSLPQGAGYTF. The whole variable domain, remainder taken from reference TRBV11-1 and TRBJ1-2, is EAEVAQSPRYKITEKSQAVAFWCDPISGHATLYWYRQILGQGPELLVQFQDESVVDDSQLPKDRFSAERLKGVDSTLKIQPAELGDSAMYLCASSLPQGAGYTFGSGTRLTVV.

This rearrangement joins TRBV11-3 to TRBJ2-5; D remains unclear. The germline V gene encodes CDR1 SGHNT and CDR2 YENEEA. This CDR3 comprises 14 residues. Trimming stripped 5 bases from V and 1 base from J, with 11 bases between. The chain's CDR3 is CASSHTAVQETQYF. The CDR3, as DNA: TGTGCCAGCAGCCATACCGCAGTCCAAGAGACCCAGTACTTC. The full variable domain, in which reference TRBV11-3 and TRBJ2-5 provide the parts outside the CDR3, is EAGVVQSPRYKIIEKKQPVAFWCNPISGHNTLYWYLQNLGQGPELLIRYENEEAVDDSQLPKDRFSAERLKGVDSTLKIQPAELGDSAVYLCASSHTAVQETQYFGPGTRLLVL.

Written as DNA, the CDR3 is TGTGCCAGCAGTGAAGATGGACACCTTGGCGTAGATACGCAGTATTTT. Translation: CASSEDGHLGVDTQYF. J is TRBJ2-3 and V is TRBV2; TRBD1 is a possible D gene (5 bases). Trimming shortened V by 1 base and J by 5 bases, and 16 bases separated the two germline ends. The CDR3 runs to 16 residues. CDR1 and CDR2 (germline): SNHLY, FYNNEI.